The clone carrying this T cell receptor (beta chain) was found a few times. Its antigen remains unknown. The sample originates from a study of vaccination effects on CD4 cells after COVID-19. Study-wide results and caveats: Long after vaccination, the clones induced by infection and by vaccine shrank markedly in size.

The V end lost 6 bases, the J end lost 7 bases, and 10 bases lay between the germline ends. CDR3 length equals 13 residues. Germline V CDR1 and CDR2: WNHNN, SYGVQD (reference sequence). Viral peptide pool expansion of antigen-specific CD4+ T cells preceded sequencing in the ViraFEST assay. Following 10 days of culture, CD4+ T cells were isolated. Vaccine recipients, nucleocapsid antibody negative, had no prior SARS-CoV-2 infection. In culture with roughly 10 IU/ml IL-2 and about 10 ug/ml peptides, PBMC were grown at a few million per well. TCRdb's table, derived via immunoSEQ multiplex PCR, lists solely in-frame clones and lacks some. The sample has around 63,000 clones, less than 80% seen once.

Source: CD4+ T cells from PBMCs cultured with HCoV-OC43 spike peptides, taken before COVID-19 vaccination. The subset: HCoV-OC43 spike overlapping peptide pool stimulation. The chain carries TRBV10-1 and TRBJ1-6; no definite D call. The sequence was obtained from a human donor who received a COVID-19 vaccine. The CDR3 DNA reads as TGCGCCAGCAGCAAGACCACAAATTCACCCCTCCACTTT. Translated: CASSKTTNSPLHF.